The clone carrying this T cell receptor (beta chain) was counted only a few times. The target antigen is unknown. This record belongs to a study of T-cell reconstitution after alpha-beta-depleted transplantation in children. Study outcomes and limitations: High day-60 TCRbeta diversity in some patients came from surviving recipient T cells and thymic progenitors. T-cell numbers and diversity, one year after transplant, stemmed largely from T cells that were newly produced.

As it was prepared, the TCRbeta library received unique molecular identifiers. TCRdb itself ran the PCR reads through MiXCR, one entry per CDR3 protein. The sample has a few hundred thousand distinct CDR3 sequences; about a tenth are singletons. Germline-derived CDR1 and CDR2 are SGHKS and YYEKEE (reference sequence). V shed 8 bases and J 0 bases; nucleotides not matched to a gene: 7. The CDR3 has 15 amino acids. The sequence was collected from a boy under three years old with acute myeloid leukemia, due to receive a stem cell transplant. The rearrangement joins TRBV5-5 to TRBJ1-4; TRBD1 aligns across 7 bases. Sequencing used PBMCs, obtained before TCRalphabeta/CD19-depleted stem cell transplant. CDR3 protein: CASQTGSTTNEKLFF. The CDR3 bases are TGTGCCAGTCAGACAGGGTCGACAACTAATGAAAAACTGTTTTTT.